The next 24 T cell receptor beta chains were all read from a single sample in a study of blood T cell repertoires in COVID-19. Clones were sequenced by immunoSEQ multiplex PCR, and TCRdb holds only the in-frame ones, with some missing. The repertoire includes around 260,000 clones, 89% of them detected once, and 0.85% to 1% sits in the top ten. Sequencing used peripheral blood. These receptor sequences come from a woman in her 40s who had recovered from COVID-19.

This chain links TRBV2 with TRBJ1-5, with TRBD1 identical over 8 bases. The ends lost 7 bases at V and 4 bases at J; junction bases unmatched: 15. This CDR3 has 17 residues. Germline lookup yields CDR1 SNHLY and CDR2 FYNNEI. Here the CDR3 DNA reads TGTGCCAGCAAAAGGGCCCGGGGGACAGGTGGGAATCAGCCCCAGCATTTT. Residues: CASKRARGTGGNQPQHF.

CDR3 in amino acids: CASSHGDRTYNEQFF. DNA of the CDR3: TGTGCCAGCAGCCATGGAGACAGGACCTACAATGAGCAGTTCTTC. This rearrangement joins TRBV3-1 (or the pseudogene TRBV3-2) to TRBJ2-1; D may be TRBD1 (6 bases). The CDR3 extends over 15 amino acids. Trimming stripped 3 bases from V and 2 bases from J, with 11 bases between. Germline lookup yields CDR1 LGHDT and CDR2 YNNKEL (reference sequence).

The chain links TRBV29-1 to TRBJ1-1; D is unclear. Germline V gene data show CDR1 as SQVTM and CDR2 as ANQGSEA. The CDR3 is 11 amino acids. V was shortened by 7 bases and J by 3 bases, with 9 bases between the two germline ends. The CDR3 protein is CSAPSDTEAFF. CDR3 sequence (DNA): TGCAGCGCACCGTCGGACACTGAAGCTTTCTTT.

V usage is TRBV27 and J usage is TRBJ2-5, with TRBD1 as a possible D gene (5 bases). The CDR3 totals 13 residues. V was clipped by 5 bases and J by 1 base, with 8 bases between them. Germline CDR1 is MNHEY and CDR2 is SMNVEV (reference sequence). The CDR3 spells CASSPDSQETQYF. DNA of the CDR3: TGTGCCAGCAGTCCAGACAGCCAAGAGACCCAGTACTTC.

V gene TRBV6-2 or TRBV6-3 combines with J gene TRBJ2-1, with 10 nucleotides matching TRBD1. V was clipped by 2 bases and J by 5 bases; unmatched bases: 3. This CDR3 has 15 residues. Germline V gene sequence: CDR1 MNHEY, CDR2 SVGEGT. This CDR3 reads CASSYTGQGNNEQFF. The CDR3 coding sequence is TGTGCCAGCAGTTACACGGGACAGGGGAACAATGAGCAGTTCTTC.

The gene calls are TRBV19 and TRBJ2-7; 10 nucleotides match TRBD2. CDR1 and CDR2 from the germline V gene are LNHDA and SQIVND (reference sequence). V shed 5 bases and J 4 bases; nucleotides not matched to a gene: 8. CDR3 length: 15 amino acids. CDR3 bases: TGTGCCAGTAGTCCGCAAGCGGGAGGGCCGTACGAGCAGTACTTC. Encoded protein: CASSPQAGGPYEQYF.

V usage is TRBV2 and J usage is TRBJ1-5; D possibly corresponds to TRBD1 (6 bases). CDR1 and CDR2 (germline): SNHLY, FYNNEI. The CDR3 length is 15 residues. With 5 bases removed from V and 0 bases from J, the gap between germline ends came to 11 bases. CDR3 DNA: TGTGCCAGCAGTCGGGAGGGGGATAGCAATCAGCCCCAGCATTTT. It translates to CASSREGDSNQPQHF. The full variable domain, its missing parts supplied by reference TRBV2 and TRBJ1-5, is EPEVTQTPSHQVTQMGQEVILRCVPISNHLYFYWYRQILGQKVEFLVSFYNNEISEKSEIFDDQFSVERPDGSNFTLKIRSTKLEDSAMYFCASSREGDSNQPQHFGDGTRLSIL.

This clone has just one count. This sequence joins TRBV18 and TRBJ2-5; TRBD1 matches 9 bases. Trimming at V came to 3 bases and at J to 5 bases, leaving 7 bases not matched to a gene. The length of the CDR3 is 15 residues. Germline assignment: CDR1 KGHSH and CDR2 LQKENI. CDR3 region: CASSPRTGVEETQYF. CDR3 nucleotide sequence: TGTGCCAGCTCACCCCGGACAGGGGTAGAGGAGACCCAGTACTTC.

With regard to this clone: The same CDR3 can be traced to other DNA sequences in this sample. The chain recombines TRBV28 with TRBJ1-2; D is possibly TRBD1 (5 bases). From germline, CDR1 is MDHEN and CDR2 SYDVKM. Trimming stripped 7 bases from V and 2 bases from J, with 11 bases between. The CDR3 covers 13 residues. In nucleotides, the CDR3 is TGTGCCAGCACCCTACGGGGGAACTATGGCTACACCTTC. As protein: CASTLRGNYGYTF.

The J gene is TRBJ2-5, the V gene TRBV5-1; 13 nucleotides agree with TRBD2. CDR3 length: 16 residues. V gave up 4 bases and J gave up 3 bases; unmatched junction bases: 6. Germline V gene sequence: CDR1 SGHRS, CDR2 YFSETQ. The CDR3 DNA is TGCGCCAGCAGCCCGGCCGGGACTAGCGGGAAAGAGACCCAGTACTTC. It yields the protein CASSPAGTSGKETQYF.

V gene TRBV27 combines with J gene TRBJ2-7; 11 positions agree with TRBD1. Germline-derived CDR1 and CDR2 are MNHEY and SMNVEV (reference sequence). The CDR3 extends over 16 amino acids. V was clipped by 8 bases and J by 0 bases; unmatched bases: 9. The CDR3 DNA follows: TGTGCCAGCCGACGGACCGGACAGGGGGCCTCCTACGAGCAGTACTTC. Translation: CASRRTGQGASYEQYF.

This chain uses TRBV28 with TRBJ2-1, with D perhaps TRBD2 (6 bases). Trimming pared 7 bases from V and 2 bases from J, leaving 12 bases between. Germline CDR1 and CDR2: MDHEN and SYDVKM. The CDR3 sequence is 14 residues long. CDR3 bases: TGTGCCAGCACTCTAGCGCGGACCTACAATGAGCAGTTCTTC. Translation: CASTLARTYNEQFF.

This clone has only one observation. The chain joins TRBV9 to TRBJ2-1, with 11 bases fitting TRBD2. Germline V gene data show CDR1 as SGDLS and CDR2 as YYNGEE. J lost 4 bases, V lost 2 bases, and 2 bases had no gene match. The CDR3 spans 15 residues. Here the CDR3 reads CASSVLAGGYNEQFF. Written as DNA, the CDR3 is TGTGCCAGCAGCGTTTTAGCGGGGGGGTACAATGAGCAGTTCTTC.

CDR3: CASSMYRGRGNTEAFF. CDR3 nucleotide sequence: TGTGCCAGTAGTATGTATCGGGGCAGGGGGAACACTGAAGCTTTCTTT. The genes are TRBV19 and TRBJ1-1; possibly TRBD1 for D (6 bases). The CDR3 sequence is 16 residues long. V shed 3 bases and J shed 1 base, with 15 bases lying between them. CDR1 and CDR2 (germline): LNHDA, SQIVND (reference sequence).

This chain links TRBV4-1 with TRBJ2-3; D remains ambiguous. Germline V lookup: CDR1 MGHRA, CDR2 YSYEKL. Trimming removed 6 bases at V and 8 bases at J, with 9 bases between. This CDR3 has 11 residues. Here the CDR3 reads CASREHGTQYF. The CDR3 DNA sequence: TGCGCCAGCAGGGAGCACGGTACGCAGTATTTT.

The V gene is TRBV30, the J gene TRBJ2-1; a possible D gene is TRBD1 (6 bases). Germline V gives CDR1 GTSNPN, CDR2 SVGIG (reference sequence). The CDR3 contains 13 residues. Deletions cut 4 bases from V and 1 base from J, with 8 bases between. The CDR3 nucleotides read TGTGCCTGGAACCAGGGGTCCTACAATGAGCAGTTCTTC. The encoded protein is CAWNQGSYNEQFF.

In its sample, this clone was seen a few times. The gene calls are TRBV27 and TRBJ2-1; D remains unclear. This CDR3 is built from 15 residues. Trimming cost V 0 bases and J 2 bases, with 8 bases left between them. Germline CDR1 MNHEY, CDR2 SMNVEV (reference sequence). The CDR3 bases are TGTGCCAGCAGTTTATCTGCGGTTCCCTACAATGAGCAGTTCTTC. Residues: CASSLSAVPYNEQFF.

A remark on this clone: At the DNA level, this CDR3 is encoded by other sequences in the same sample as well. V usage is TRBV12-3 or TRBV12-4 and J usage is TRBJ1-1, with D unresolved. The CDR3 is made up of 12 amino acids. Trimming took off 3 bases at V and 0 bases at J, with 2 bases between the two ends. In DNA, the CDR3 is TGTGCCAGCAGTTTCGTGAACACTGAAGCTTTCTTT. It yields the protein CASSFVNTEAFF.

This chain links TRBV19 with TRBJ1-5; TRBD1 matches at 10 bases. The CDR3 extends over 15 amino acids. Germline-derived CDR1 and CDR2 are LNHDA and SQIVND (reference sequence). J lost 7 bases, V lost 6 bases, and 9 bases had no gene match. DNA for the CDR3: TGTGCCAGTAGACTTGCCGGGACAGGGGTCCAGCCCCAGCATTTT. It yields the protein CASRLAGTGVQPQHF. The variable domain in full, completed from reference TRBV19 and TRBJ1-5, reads DGGITQSPKYLFRKEGQNVTLSCEQNLNHDAMYWYRQDPGQGLRLIYYSQIVNDFQKGDIAEGYSVSREKKESFPLTVTSAQKNPTAFYLCASRLAGTGVQPQHFGDGTRLSIL.

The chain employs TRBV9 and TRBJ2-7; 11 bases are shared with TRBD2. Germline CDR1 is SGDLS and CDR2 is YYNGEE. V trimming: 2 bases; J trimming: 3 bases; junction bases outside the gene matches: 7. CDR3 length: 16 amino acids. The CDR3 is CASSVGPGTSGYEQYF. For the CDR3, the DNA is TGTGCCAGCAGCGTGGGTCCCGGGACTAGCGGCTACGAGCAGTACTTC.

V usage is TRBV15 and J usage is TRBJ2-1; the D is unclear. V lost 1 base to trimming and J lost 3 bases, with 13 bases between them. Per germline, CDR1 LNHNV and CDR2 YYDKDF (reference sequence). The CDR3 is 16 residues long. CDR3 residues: CATSRAGERIYNEQFF. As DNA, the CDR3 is TGTGCCACCAGCAGAGCGGGTGAACGCATCTACAATGAGCAGTTCTTC.

For the CDR3, the DNA is TGTGCCAGTGCTGGGACAGGGGGCTTGGGAAACACCATATATTTT. Encoded protein: CASAGTGGLGNTIYF. V and J are TRBV19 and TRBJ1-3; 12 bases are a match to TRBD1. There are 15 residues in the CDR3. The ends lost 8 bases at V and 4 bases at J; junction bases unmatched: 6. Germline CDR1 and CDR2: LNHDA and SQIVND (reference sequence).

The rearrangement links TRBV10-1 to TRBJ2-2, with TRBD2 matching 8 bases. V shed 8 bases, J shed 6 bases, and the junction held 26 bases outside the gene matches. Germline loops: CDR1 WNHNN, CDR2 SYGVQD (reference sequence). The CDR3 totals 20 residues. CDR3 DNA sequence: TGCGCCAGCCGCCCCCCCAAGACTAGCGAGATACCTAGGGGCGCCGGGGAGCTGTTTTTT. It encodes CASRPPKTSEIPRGAGELFF.

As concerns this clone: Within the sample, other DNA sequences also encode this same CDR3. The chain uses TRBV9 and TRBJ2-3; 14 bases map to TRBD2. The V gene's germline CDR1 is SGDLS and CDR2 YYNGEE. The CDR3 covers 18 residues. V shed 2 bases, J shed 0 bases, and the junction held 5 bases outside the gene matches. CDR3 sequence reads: CASSVGTSGSLSTDTQYF. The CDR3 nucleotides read TGTGCCAGCAGCGTCGGGACTAGCGGGAGTCTGAGCACAGATACGCAGTATTTT.